This TCR beta chain was identified in a study of response to subunit inactivated influenza vaccine. Study findings and constraints: With each seasonal influenza vaccination, the authors suggested, few new T cells are recruited.

The J segment lost 4 bases and the V segment lost 0 bases, leaving 6 bases of the junction unmatched. This CDR3 spans 16 amino acids. Germline assignment: CDR1 LGHNA and CDR2 YSLEER. Note on this clonotype: Its antigen is undetermined.

MiXCR was run by TCRdb on the RT-PCR reads, yielding one entry per CDR3 protein. The sample shows fewer than 700,000 distinct CDR3 sequences, about an eighth of them seen only once. This specimen consisted of PBMCs from blood, obtained roughly 6 weeks after vaccination. V gene TRBV4-3 combines with J gene TRBJ2-7, with 10 bases identical to TRBD2. This receptor was taken from a man aged 45-60 years who received an inactivated influenza vaccine. CDR3 amino acids: CASSQDSLAGVYEQYF. CDR3 DNA: TGCGCCAGCAGCCAAGATAGTCTAGCGGGAGTTTACGAGCAGTACTTC.